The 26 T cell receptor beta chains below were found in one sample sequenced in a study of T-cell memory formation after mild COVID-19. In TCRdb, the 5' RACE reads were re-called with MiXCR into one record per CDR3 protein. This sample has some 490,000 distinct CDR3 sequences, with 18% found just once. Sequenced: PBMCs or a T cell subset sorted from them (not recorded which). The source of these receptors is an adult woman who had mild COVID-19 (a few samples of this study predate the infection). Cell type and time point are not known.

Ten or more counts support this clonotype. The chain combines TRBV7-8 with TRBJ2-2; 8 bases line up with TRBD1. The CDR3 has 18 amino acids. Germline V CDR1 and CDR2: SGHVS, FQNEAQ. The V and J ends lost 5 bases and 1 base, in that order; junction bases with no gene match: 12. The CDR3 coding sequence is TGTGCCAGCAGCCCCCTGCATTCTGGACAGGGGAACACCGGGGAGCTGTTTTTT. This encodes CASSPLHSGQGNTGELFF. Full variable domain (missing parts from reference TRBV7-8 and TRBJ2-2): GAGVSQSPRYKVAKRGQDVALRCDPISGHVSLFWYQQALGQGPEFLTYFQNEAQLDKSGLPSDRFFAERPEGSVSTLKIQRTQQEDSAVYLCASSPLHSGQGNTGELFFGEGSRLTVL.

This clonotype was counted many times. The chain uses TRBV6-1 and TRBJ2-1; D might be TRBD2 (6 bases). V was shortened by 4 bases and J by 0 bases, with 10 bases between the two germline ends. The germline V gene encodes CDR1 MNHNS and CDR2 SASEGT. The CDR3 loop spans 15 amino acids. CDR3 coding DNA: TGTGCCAGCAGTGTAGGCGGGAACTCCTACAATGAGCAGTTCTTC. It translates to CASSVGGNSYNEQFF.

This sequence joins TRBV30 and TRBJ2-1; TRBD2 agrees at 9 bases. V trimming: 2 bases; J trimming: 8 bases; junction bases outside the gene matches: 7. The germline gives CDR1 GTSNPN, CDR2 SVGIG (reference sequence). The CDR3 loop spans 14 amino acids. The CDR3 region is CAWSLTSGVDEQFF. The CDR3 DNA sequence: TGTGCCTGGAGTCTGACTAGCGGAGTCGATGAGCAGTTCTTC.

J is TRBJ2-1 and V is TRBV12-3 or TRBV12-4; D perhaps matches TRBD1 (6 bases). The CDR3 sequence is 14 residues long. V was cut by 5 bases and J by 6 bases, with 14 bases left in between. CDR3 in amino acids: CASSHPRGGNEQFF. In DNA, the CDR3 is TGTGCCAGCAGTCATCCTCGAGGGGGCAATGAGCAGTTCTTC.

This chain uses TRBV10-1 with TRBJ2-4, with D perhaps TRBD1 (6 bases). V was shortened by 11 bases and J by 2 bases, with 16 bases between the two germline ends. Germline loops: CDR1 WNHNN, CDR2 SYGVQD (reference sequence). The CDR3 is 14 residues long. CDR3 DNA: TGCGCCTGCACAGGGCGAAGGACCAAAAACATTCAGTACTTC. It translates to CACTGRRTKNIQYF.

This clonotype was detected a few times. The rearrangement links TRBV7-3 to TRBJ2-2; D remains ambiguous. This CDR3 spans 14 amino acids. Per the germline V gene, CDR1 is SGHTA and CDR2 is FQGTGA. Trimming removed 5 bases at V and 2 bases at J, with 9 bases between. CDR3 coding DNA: TGTGCCAGCAGCCCCATAGCAAACACCGGGGAGCTGTTTTTT. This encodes CASSPIANTGELFF. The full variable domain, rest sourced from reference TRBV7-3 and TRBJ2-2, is GAGVSQTPSNKVTEKGKYVELRCDPISGHTALYWYRQSLGQGPEFLIYFQGTGAADDSGLPNDRFFAVRPEGSVSTLKIQRTERGDSAVYLCASSPIANTGELFFGEGSRLTVL.

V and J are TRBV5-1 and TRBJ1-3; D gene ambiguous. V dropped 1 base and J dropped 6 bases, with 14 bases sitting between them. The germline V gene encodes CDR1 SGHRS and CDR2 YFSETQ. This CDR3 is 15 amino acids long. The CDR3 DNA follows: TGCGCCAGCAGCTTGTACGGGCCAATTGAAAACACCATATATTTT. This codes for CASSLYGPIENTIYF.

The CDR3: CASSFKSGTGREKLFF. The CDR3 coding sequence is TGTGCCAGCAGCTTCAAATCCGGGACAGGACGTGAAAAACTGTTTTTT. This sequence joins TRBV5-6 and TRBJ1-4; 8 nucleotides match TRBD1. Looked up from germline, CDR1 is SGHDT and CDR2 is YYEEEE. CDR3 length equals 16 residues. Germline trimming cut 2 bases from V and 7 bases from J; bases unmatched to any gene: 10.

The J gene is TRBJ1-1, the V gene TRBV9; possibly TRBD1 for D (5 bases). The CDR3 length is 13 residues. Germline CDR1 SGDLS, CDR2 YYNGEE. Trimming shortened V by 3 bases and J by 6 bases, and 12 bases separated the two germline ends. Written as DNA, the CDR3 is TGTGCCAGCAGCGCGAGGGAGGGGTCTGAAGCTTTCTTT. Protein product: CASSAREGSEAFF.

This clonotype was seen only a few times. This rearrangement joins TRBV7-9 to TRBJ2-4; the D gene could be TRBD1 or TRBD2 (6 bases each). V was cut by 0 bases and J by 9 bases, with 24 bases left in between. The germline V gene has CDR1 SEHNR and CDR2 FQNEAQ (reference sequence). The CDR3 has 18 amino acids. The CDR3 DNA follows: TGTGCCAGCAGCTTAGCTGCCGGGGGACAATCCCCCAAACCCATTCAGTACTTC. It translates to CASSLAAGGQSPKPIQYF. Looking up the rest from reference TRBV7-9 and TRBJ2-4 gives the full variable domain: DTGVSQNPRHKITKRGQNVTFRCDPISEHNRLYWYRQTLGQGPEFLTYFQNEAQLEKSRLLSDRFSAERPKGSFSTLEIQRTEQGDSAMYLCASSLAAGGQSPKPIQYFGAGTRLSVL.

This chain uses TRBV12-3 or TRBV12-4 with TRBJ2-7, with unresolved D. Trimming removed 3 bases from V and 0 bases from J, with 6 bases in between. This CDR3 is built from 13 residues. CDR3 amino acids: CASSFTPSYEQYF. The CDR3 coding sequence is TGTGCCAGCAGTTTCACCCCCTCCTACGAGCAGTACTTC.

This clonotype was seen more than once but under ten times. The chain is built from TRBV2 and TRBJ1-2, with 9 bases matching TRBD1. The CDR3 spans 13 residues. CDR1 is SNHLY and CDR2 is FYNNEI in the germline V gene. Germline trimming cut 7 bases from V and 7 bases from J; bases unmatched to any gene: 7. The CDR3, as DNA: TGTGCCAGCACCCTCAGACAGGGGGGTGGCTACACCTTC. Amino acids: CASTLRQGGGYTF. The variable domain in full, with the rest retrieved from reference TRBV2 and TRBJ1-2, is EPEVTQTPSHQVTQMGQEVILRCVPISNHLYFYWYRQILGQKVEFLVSFYNNEISEKSEIFDDQFSVERPDGSNFTLKIRSTKLEDSAMYFCASTLRQGGGYTFGSGTRLTVV.

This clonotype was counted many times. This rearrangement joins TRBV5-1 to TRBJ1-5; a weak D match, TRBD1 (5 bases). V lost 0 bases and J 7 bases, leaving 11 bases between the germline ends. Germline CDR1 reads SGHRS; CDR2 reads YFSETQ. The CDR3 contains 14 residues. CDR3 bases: TGCGCCAGCAGCTTGGATCCAGGGTCCCAGCCCCAGCATTTT. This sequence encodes CASSLDPGSQPQHF.

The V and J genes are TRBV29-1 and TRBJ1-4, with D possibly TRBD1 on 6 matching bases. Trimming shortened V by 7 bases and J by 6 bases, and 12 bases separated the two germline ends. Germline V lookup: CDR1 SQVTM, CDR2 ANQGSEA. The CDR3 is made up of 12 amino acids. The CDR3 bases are TGCAGCGGCCCGAGGGGGGATGAAAAACTGTTTTTT. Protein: CSGPRGDEKLFF.

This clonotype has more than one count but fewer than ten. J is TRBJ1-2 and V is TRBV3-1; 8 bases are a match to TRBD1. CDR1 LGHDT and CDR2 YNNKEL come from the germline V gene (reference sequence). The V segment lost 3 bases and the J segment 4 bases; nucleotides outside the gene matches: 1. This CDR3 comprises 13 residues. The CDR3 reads CASSHGTGYGYTF. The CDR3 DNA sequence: TGTGCCAGCAGCCACGGGACAGGCTATGGCTACACCTTC. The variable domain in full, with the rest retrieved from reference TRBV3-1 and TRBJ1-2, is DTAVSQTPKYLVTQMGNDKSIKCEQNLGHDTMYWYKQDSKKFLKIMFSYNNKELIINETVPNRFSPKSPDKAHLNLHINSLELGDSAVYFCASSHGTGYGYTFGSGTRLTVV.

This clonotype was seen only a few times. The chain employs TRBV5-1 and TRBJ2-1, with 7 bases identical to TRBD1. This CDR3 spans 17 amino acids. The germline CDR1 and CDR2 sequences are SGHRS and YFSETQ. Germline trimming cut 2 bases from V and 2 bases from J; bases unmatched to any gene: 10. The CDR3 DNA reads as TGCGCCAGCAGCTTTGGCGCCTCAGGGGGACCCTACAATGAGCAGTTCTTC. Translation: CASSFGASGGPYNEQFF. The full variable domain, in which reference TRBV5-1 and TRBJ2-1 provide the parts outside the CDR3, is KAGVTQTPRYLIKTRGQQVTLSCSPISGHRSVSWYQQTPGQGLQFLFEYFSETQRNKGNFPGRFSGRQFSNSRSEMNVSTLELGDSALYLCASSFGASGGPYNEQFFGPGTRLTVL.

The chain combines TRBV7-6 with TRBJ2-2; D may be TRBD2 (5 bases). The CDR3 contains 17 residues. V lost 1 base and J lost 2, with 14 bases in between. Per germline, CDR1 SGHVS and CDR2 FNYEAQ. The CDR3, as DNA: TGTGCCAGCAGCTTAGAGGCCCGGGGATCCAACACCGGGGAGCTGTTTTTT. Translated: CASSLEARGSNTGELFF.

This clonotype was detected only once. The CDR3 DNA reads as TGCAGTGCCACGGACCTCCGGGACACTGAAGCTTTCTTT. Translating it yields CSATDLRDTEAFF. The rearrangement links TRBV20-1 to TRBJ1-1; D remains unclear. V was pared by 6 bases and J by 3 bases, with 14 bases between. This CDR3 spans 13 amino acids. Germline V gene data show CDR1 as DFQATT and CDR2 as SNEGSKA (reference sequence).

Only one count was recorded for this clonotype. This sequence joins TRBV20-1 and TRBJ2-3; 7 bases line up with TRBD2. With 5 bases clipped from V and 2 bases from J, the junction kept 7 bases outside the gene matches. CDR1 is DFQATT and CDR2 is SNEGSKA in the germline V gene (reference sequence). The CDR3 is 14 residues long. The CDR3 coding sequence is TGCAGTGCTCCGGGGACTACCACCACAGATACGCAGTATTTT. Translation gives CSAPGTTTTDTQYF.

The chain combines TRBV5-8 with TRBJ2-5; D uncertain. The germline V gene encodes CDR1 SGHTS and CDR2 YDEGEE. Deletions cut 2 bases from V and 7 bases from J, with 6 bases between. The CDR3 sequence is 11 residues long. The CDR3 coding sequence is TGTGCCAGCAGCTTCGCGCCGACCCAGTACTTC. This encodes CASSFAPTQYF. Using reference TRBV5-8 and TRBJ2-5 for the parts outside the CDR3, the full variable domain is EAGVTQSPTHLIKTRGQQATLRCSPISGHTSVYWYQQALGLGLQFLLWYDEGEERNRGNFPPRFSGRQFPNYSSELNVNALELEDSALYLCASSFAPTQYFGPGTRLLVL.

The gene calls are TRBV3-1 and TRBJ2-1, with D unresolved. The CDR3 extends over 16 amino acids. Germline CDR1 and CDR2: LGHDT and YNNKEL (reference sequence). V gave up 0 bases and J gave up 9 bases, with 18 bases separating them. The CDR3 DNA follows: TGTGCCAGCAGCCAAGATCGGAGACTTTTCTGGGGTGAGCAGTTCTTC. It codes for CASSQDRRLFWGEQFF.

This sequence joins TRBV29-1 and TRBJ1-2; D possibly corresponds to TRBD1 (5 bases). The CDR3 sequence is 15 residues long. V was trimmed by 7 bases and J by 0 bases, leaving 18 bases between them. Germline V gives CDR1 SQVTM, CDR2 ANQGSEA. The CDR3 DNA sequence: TGCAGCGCAAGGGGCTTCTATCCTTCTAACTATGGCTACACCTTC. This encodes CSARGFYPSNYGYTF.

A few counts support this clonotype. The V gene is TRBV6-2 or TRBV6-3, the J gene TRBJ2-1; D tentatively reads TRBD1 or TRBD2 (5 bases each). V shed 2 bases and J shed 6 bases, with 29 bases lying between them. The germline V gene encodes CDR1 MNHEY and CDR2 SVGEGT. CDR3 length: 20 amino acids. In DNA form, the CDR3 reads TGTGCCAGCAGTTACCCCCCCACAGGACTTAGACGGAGGTTGGGCAATGAGCAGTTCTTC. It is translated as CASSYPPTGLRRRLGNEQFF.

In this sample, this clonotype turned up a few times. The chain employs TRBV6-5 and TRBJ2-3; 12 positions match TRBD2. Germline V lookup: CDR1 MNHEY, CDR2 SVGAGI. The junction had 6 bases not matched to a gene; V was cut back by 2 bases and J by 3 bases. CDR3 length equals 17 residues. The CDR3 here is CASSYRSGTSGTDTQYF. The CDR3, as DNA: TGTGCCAGCAGTTACAGGAGTGGGACTAGCGGGACAGATACGCAGTATTTT.

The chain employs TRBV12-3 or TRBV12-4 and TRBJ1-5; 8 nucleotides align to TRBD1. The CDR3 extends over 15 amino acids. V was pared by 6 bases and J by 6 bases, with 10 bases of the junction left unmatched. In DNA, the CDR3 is TGTGCCAGCAGCCTGCAGGGGGCGGGGGGTCAGCCCCAGCATTTT. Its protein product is CASSLQGAGGQPQHF.

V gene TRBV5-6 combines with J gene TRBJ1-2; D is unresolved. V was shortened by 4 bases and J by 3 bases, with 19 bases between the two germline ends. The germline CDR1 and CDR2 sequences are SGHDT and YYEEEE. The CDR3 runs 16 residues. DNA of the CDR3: TGTGCCAGCAGCCGGAGCCCCGAGCCAGCTCACTATGGCTACACCTTC. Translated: CASSRSPEPAHYGYTF.